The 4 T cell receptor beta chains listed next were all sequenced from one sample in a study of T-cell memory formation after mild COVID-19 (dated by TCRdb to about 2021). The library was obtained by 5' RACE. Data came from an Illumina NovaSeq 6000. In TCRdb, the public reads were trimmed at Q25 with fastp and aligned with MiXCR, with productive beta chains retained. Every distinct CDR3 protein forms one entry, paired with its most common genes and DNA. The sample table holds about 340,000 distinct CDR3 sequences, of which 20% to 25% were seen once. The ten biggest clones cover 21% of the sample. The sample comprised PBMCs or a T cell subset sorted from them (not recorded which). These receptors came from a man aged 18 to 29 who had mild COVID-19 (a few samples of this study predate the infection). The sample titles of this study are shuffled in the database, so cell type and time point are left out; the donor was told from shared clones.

The CDR3 coding sequence is TGTGCCAGCAGTCGTCGGGAGGAAGATACGCAGTATTTT. Its protein product is CASSRREEDTQYF. V is TRBV12-3 or TRBV12-4 and J is TRBJ2-3; 7 positions match TRBD2. J lost 5 bases, V lost 5 bases, and 4 bases had no gene match. This CDR3 spans 13 amino acids.

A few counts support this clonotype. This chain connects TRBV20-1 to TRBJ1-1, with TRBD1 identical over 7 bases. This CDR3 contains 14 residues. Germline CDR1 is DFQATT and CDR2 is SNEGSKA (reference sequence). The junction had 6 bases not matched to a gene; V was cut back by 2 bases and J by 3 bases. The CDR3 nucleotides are TGCAGTGCTAGACGGGCAGGGGGGGACACTGAAGCTTTCTTT. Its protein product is CSARRAGGDTEAFF.

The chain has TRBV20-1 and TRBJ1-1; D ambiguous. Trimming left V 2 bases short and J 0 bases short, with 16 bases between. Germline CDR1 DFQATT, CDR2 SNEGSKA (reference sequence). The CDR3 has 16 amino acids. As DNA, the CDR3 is TGCAGTGCTAGACCCGGGCGTGGGCACCTGAACACTGAAGCTTTCTTT. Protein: CSARPGRGHLNTEAFF.

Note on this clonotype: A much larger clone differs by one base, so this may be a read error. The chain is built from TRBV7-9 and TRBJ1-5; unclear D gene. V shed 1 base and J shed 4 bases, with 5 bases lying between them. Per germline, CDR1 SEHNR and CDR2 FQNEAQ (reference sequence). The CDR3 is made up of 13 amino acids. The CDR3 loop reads CASSLVENQPQHF. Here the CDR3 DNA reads TGTGCCAGCAGCTTAGTGGAGAATCAGCCCCAGCATTTT.